These T cell receptor beta chains were read from a single sample in a study of blood T cells in healthy people across ages. One entry per CDR3 protein results from TCRdb running MiXCR on the 5' RACE reads. The data show 1.5 million to 2 million distinct CDR3 sequences, with 28% seen just once and approximately 7.7% held by the top ten. Sequencing was performed on blood. All receptors come from a woman aged 25 to 39 in good health. CDR3s include the opening cysteine and the closing phenylalanine or tryptophan. Each record gives: clone size, V gene, CDR3 length, D gene, J gene, CDR3 DNA, CDR3 protein. D genes are given only for firm matches. Expanded clones get a size class; other rows say once, few or many, or leave the size out.

>.|TRBV6-6|17|.|TRBJ2-6
TGTGCCAGCAGTTACGGAATAGGTGACTCTGGGGCCAACGTCCTGACTTTC
CASSYGIGDSGANVLTF
>.|TRBV20-1|16|TRBD2|TRBJ2-7
TGCAGTGCTAGAGTTAGAGGACTAGCGGCACCCTACGAGCAGTACTTC
CSARVRGLAAPYEQYF
>few|TRBV2|16|TRBD2|TRBJ2-3
TGTGCCAGCAGGCAAAATAGCGGGGGGCTCACAGATACGCAGTATTTT
CASRQNSGGLTDTQYF
>.|TRBV7-2|15|.|TRBJ2-1
TGTGCCAGCAGCTTCTCGGGACCCCCAGGCAATGAGCAGTTCTTC
CASSFSGPPGNEQFF
>.|TRBV5-5|14|.|TRBJ2-7
TGTGCCAGCAGACGGGGATCCGAGGTTTTCGAGCAGTACTTC
CASRRGSEVFEQYF
>few|TRBV7-2|16|TRBD2|TRBJ2-3
TGTGCCAGCAGCCCGCAAGCGGGAGATTCCACAGATACGCAGTATTTT
CASSPQAGDSTDTQYF
>.|TRBV7-2|15|TRBD1|TRBJ1-1
TGTGCCAGCACCTCGATTACAGGGGGAGGGACTGAAGCTTTCTTT
CASTSITGGGTEAFF
>.|TRBV9|15|TRBD2|TRBJ2-7
TGTGCCAGCAGCGTAGCTTCGGCGGGAGCACACGAGCAGTACTTC
CASSVASAGAHEQYF
>few|TRBV5-1|13|.|TRBJ2-7
TGCGCCAGCCCTCGGGACCTCTCCTACGAGCAGTACTTC
CASPRDLSYEQYF
>.|TRBV20-1|16|TRBD1|TRBJ2-7
TGCAGTGCTAGAGATTTTAGGACAGGCAAAACTTATGAGCAGTACTTC
CSARDFRTGKTYEQYF
>.|TRBV9|15|TRBD2|TRBJ2-3
TGTGCCGGCAGCGAAAGGGAGGGCAGCACAGATACGCAGTATTTT
CAGSEREGSTDTQYF
>.|TRBV5-4|15|TRBD1|TRBJ2-7
TGTGCCAGCAGCCACGGAGGGGACAGGGGGAACGAGCAGTACTTC
CASSHGGDRGNEQYF
>.|TRBV12-3/TRBV12-4|15|TRBD1|TRBJ1-5
TGTGCCAGCAGTGGGCCGGGACAGGTCAATCAGCCCCAGCATTTT
CASSGPGQVNQPQHF
>.|TRBV30|15|.|TRBJ1-2
TGTGCCTGGAGTAAGTCCGGACACGGGGTAGATGGCTACACCTTC
CAWSKSGHGVDGYTF
>.|TRBV28|14|.|TRBJ1-1
TGTGCCAGCAGGCCGCCAGGGAGAGAAACTGAAGCTTTCTTT
CASRPPGRETEAFF
>.|TRBV18|13|.|TRBJ1-4
TGTGCCAGCCCACGGGTGGAACCCCCTCAACTGTTTTTT
CASPRVEPPQLFF
>.|TRBV3-1|12|.|TRBJ2-6
TGTGCCGGCAGCCAGGGGGCCAACGTCCTGACTTTC
CAGSQGANVLTF
>few|TRBV12-3/TRBV12-4|15|.|TRBJ1-3
TGTGCCAGCAGTTGGGGCAGTAACTCTGGAAACACCATATATTTT
CASSWGSNSGNTIYF
>few|TRBV20-1|14|TRBD2|TRBJ2-3
TGCAGTGCTAGTCGAGCGGGGGGCACAGATACGCAGTATTTT
CSASRAGGTDTQYF
>many|TRBV28|18|TRBD2|TRBJ2-7
TGTGCCAGCAGTTCCCGGAATAGCGGGGGGGTACCCTCTACGAAGCAGTACTTC
CASSSRNSGGVPSTKQYF
>.|TRBV7-2|15|TRBD1|TRBJ2-5
TGTGCCAGCAGCTCGGGGGGGGACAGGGGCGAGACCCAGTACTTC
CASSSGGDRGETQYF
>many|TRBV29-1|12|.|TRBJ2-3
TGCAGCGCCTGGGGGAGGACAGATACGCAGTATTTT
CSAWGRTDTQYF
>few|TRBV29-1|13|.|TRBJ1-1
TGCAGCGTTGTTTCTAGGCCCATGACTGAAGCTTTCTTT
CSVVSRPMTEAFF
>few|TRBV7-2|14|.|TRBJ1-6
TGTGCCAGCAGCTTAGACCGTGATTATTCACCCCTCCACTTT
CASSLDRDYSPLHF
>few|TRBV9|16|TRBD2|TRBJ2-3
TGTGCCAGCAGCGTAGTAGCGGGGGGGCCGGCAGATACGCAGTATTTT
CASSVVAGGPADTQYF
>.|TRBV28|14|.|TRBJ2-7
TGTGCCAGCAGCCGGAGCAGGGGATCCTACGAGCAGTACTTC
CASSRSRGSYEQYF
>few|TRBV20-1|15|TRBD2|TRBJ2-2
TGCAGTGCTAGCGGGAGGGGTTATGGCACCGAGGAGCTGTTTTTT
CSASGRGYGTEELFF
>.|TRBV4-1|15|TRBD1|TRBJ2-1
TGCGCCAGCAGTCAGGGACAGGGGGCCAACAATGAGCAGTTCTTC
CASSQGQGANNEQFF
>.|TRBV20-1|14|.|TRBJ2-7
TGCAGTGCTAGAGCAGGAGGGCCATCCTACGAGCAGTACTTC
CSARAGGPSYEQYF
>many|TRBV28|15|TRBD1|TRBJ2-7
TGTGCCAGCAGTTTTCCGGGGACAGGTTCCTACGAGCAGTACTTC
CASSFPGTGSYEQYF
>.|TRBV5-1|14|.|TRBJ2-2
TGCGCCAGCAGCGGGCACGAGAACACCGGGGAGCTGTTTTTT
CASSGHENTGELFF
>once|TRBV4-1|15|.|TRBJ1-2
TGCGCCAGCAGCAGGGACCAGGGAGCTAACTATGGCTACACCTTC
CASSRDQGANYGYTF
>many|TRBV6-2/TRBV6-3|14|TRBD1|TRBJ1-2
TGTGCCAGCAGCCCCCCGGACAGGGTCTATGGCTACACCTTC
CASSPPDRVYGYTF
>many|TRBV28|14|.|TRBJ2-5
TGTGCCAGCTCTACTGGACCAGCCCAAGAGACCCAGTACTTC
CASSTGPAQETQYF
>few|TRBV7-9|15|.|TRBJ2-5
TGTGCCAGCAGCTTAGCAGGGCTAACTCAAGAGACCCAGTACTTC
CASSLAGLTQETQYF
>.|TRBV5-1|15|.|TRBJ1-1
TGCGCCAGCAGCTTGGGTGGCAGCCCGAACACTGAAGCTTTCTTT
CASSLGGSPNTEAFF
>many|TRBV28|15|TRBD2|TRBJ2-7
TGTGCCAGCAGCCAAGGACTAGCGGGGAACTACGAGCAGTACTTC
CASSQGLAGNYEQYF
>.|TRBV5-6|15|TRBD1|TRBJ1-2
TGTGCCAGCAGCATACCGGGACAGGGCGTTCAGGGCTACACCTTC
CASSIPGQGVQGYTF
>many|TRBV10-3|12|.|TRBJ2-7
TGTGCCATCAGTGAACCCAACTACGAGCAGTACTTC
CAISEPNYEQYF
>.|TRBV11-1|18|TRBD1|TRBJ2-7
TGTGCCAGCGGCGCGCACCGACGAGGCGGGACAGGGGTCTACGAGCAGTACTTC
CASGAHRRGGTGVYEQYF
>.|TRBV27|15|.|TRBJ2-1
TGTGCCAGCAGTCAACGGGGCCCTGGACCTGGTGAGCAGTTCTTC
CASSQRGPGPGEQFF
>few|TRBV4-3|12|.|TRBJ2-7
TGCGCCAGCAGCCAATCTTCGGGGCAGCAGTACTTC
CASSQSSGQQYF
>.|TRBV7-8|17|TRBD2|TRBJ2-7
TGTGCCAGCAGCTCTAAGGGCGGGAGCCCCCTCAGCCACGAGCAGTACTTC
CASSSKGGSPLSHEQYF